The present T cell receptor beta chain was sequenced within a study of blood T cell repertoires in COVID-19. Turning to the study itself: Some COVID-19 samples were acute and others convalescent; all came from the United States, Italy and Spain. T cells, B-cell-depleted T cells, or PBMCs provided the cDNA or gDNA that served as material.

Trimming cost V 4 bases and J 1 base, with 15 bases left between them. The CDR3 sequence is 17 residues long. Germline-derived CDR1 and CDR2 are SGHRS and YFSETQ. Those enrolled, adults aged 18 to 89 years, came from under 25 US areas. In the study's own analysis: Nucleated cell counts were estimated from reference gene primer amplification. Sequenced by immunoSEQ multiplex PCR; TCRdb stores in-frame clones only, minus some. D and trimming were read from the DNA, whereas the V and J calls and clone size are those reported in that table. The sample consists of roughly 200,000 clones, roughly 82% of them appearing once.

The chain uses TRBV5-1 and TRBJ2-6; D is ambiguous. Sequenced material: PBMCs or T cells enriched from blood (not recorded which). The sequence came from a woman aged 55-70 years with acute COVID-19. The CDR3 sequence: CASSLGPRQSGANVLTF. The CDR3 nucleotides are TGCGCCAGCAGCCTGGGCCCGAGGCAGTCTGGGGCCAACGTCCTGACTTTC.